The subject of this entry is one TCR beta chain. Samples had at least 6.5 million PBMCs isolated from them. The data originate from a study of blood T cells in healthy people across ages. The use of a sample-barcoded 5' primer and a J-beta primer mix characterized a second PCR of roughly 6 to 11 cycles. TCRdb re-called the 5' RACE reads through MiXCR, storing one row per CDR3 protein. This sample has more than 650,000 distinct CDR3 sequences, with 20% to 30% found just once. The sample also formed part of further work on T cells of mothers and their children.

Sequencing was done on a sample of blood. The receptor was derived from a boy between 5 and 17 years old in good health.

The CDR3 reads CAWRGTGWYGYTF. CDR3 nucleotide sequence: TGTGCCTGGAGAGGGACAGGGTGGTATGGCTACACCTTC. The V call is TRBV30, the J call TRBJ1-2; 9 bases match TRBD1. Trimming took 3 bases from V and 5 from J; bases not matched to a gene: 4. Looked up from germline, CDR1 is GTSNPN and CDR2 is SVGIG (reference sequence). CDR3 size: 13 residues.